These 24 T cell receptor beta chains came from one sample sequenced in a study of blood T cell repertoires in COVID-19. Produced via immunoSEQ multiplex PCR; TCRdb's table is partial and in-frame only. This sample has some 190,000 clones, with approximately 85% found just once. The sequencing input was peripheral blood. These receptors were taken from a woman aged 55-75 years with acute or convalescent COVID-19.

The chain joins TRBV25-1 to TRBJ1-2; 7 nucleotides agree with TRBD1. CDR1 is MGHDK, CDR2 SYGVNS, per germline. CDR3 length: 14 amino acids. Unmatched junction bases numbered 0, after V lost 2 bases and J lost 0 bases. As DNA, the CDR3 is TGTGCCAGCAGTGAAGGACAGGCTAACTATGGCTACACCTTC. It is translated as CASSEGQANYGYTF.

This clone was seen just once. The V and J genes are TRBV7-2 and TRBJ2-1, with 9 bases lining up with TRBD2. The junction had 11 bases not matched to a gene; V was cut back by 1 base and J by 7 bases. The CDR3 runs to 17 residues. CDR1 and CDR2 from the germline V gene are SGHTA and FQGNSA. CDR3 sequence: CASSLDPRREGQNEQFF. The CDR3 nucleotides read TGTGCCAGCAGCTTAGACCCCCGGCGGGAGGGTCAGAATGAGCAGTTCTTC.

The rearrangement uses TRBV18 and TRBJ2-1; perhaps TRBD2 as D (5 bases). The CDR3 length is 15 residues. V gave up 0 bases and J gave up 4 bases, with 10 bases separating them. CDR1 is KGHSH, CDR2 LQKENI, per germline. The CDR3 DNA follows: TGTGCCAGCTCACCACCCTGGGTAGCGTACAATGAGCAGTTCTTC. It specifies CASSPPWVAYNEQFF.

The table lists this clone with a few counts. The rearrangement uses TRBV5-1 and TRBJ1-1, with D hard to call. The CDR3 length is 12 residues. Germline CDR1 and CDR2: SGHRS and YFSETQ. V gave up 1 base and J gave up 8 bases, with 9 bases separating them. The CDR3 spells CASSLLGYEAFF. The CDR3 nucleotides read TGCGCCAGCAGCTTGCTAGGTTACGAAGCTTTCTTT.

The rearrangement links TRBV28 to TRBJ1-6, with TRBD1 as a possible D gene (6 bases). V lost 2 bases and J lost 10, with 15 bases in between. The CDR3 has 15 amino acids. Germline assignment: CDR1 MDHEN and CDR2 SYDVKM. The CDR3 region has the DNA TGTGCCAGCAGTTTAAGGGGGATGGGTGGATCACCCCTCCACTTT. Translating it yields CASSLRGMGGSPLHF.

The CDR3 reads CASRGLAGDPNTGELFF. CDR3 nucleotides: TGTGCCAGCCGTGGACTAGCGGGAGACCCGAACACCGGGGAGCTGTTTTTT. The genes are TRBV4-2 and TRBJ2-2; 13 positions agree with TRBD2. V gave up 8 bases and J gave up 0 bases; unmatched junction bases: 6. CDR3 size: 17 residues. Germline V gene data show CDR1 as LGHNA and CDR2 as YNFKEQ.

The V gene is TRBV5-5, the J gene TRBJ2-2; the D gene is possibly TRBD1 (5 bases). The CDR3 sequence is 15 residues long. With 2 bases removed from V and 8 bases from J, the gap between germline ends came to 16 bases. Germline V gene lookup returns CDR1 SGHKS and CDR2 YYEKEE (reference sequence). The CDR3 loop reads CASSFSRVMSGELFF. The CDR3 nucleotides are TGTGCCAGCAGCTTTTCCAGGGTAATGTCGGGGGAGCTGTTTTTT. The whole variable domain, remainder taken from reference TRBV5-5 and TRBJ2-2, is DAGVTQSPTHLIKTRGQQVTLRCSPISGHKSVSWYQQVLGQGPQFIFQYYEKEERGRGNFPDRFSARQFPNYSSELNVNALLLGDSALYLCASSFSRVMSGELFFGEGSRLTVL.

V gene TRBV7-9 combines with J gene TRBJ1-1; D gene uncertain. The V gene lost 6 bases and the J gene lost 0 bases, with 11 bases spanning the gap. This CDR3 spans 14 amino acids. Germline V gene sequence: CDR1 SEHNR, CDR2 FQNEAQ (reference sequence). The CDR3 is CASRSSEVNTEAFF. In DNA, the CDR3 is TGTGCCAGCAGGTCTTCGGAGGTGAACACTGAAGCTTTCTTT.

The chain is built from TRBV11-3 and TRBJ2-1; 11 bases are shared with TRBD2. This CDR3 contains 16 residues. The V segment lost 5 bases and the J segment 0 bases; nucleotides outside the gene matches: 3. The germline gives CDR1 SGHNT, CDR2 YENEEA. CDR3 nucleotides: TGTGCCAGCAGCCCGGGGACTAGCGGCTCCTACAATGAGCAGTTCTTC. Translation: CASSPGTSGSYNEQFF.

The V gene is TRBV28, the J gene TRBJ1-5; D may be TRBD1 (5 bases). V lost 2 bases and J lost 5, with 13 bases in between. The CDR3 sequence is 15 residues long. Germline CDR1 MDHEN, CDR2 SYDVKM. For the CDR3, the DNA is TGTGCCAGCAGTTTAGGGGGGGGAGAGGATCAGCCCCAGCATTTT. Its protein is CASSLGGGEDQPQHF. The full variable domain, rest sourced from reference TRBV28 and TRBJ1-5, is DVKVTQSSRYLVKRTGEKVFLECVQDMDHENMFWYRQDPGLGLRLIYFSYDVKMKEKGDIPEGYSVSREKKERFSLILESASTNQTSMYLCASSLGGGEDQPQHFGDGTRLSIL.

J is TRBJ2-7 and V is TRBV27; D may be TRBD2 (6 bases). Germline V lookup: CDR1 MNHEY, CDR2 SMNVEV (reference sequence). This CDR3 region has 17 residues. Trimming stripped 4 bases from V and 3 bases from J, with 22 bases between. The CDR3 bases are TGTGCCAGCAGTTCCTCACGCCCCTCGGGGGTCCGCTACGAGCAGTACGTC. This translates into CASSSSRPSGVRYEQYV.

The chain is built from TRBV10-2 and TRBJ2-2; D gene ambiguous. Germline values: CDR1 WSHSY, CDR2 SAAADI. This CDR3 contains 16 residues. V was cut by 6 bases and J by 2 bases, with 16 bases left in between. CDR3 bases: TGCGCCAGCAGCCGGTGGGTTGCGGAAAACACCGGGGAGCTGTTTTTT. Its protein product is CASSRWVAENTGELFF.

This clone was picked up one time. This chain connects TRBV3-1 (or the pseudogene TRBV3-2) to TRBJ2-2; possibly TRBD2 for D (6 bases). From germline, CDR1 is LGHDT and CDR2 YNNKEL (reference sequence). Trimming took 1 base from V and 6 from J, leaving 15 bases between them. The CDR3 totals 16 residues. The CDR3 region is CASSQGRVAVSGELFF. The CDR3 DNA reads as TGTGCCAGCAGCCAAGGGAGGGTAGCGGTTTCCGGGGAGCTGTTTTTT.

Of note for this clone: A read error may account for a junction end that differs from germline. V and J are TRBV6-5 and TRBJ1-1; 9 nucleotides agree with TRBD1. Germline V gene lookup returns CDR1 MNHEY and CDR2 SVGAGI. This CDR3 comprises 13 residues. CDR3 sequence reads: CASRNTRDRVKNF. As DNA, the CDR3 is TGTGCCAGCAGGAATACCCGGGACAGGGTTAAAAACTTT.

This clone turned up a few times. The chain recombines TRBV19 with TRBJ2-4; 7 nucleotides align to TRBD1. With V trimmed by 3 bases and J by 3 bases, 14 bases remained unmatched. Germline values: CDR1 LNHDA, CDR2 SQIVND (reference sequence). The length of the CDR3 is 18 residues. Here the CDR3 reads CASSIGARQGSGKNIQYF. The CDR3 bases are TGTGCCAGTAGTATCGGGGCCCGACAGGGTTCTGGCAAAAACATTCAGTACTTC. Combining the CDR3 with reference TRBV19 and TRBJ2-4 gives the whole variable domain DGGITQSPKYLFRKEGQNVTLSCEQNLNHDAMYWYRQDPGQGLRLIYYSQIVNDFQKGDIAEGYSVSREKKESFPLTVTSAQKNPTAFYLCASSIGARQGSGKNIQYFGAGTRLSVL.

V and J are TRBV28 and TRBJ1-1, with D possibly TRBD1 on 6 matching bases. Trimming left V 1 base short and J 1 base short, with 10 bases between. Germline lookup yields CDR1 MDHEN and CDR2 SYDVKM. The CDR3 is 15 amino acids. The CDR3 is CASSLSGAGNTEAFF. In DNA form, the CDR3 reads TGTGCCAGCAGTTTATCAGGGGCAGGGAACACTGAAGCTTTCTTT.

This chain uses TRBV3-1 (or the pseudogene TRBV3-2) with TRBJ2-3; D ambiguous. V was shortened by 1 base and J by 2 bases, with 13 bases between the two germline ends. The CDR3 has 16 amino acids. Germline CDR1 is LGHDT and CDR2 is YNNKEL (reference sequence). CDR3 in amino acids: CASSQGLSSLTDTQYF. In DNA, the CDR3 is TGTGCCAGCAGCCAAGGACTTAGCTCCCTCACAGATACGCAGTATTTT.

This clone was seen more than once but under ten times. CDR3 sequence reads: CASSSLIIPGGAVGYTF. The CDR3 DNA follows: TGTGCCAGCAGTTCACTAATTATACCTGGGGGCGCGGTCGGCTACACCTTC. The rearrangement joins TRBV27 to TRBJ1-2; D may be TRBD1 (6 bases). The CDR3 is made up of 17 amino acids. CDR1 is MNHEY, CDR2 SMNVEV, per germline (reference sequence). Trimming cost V 4 bases and J 8 bases, with 26 bases left between them.

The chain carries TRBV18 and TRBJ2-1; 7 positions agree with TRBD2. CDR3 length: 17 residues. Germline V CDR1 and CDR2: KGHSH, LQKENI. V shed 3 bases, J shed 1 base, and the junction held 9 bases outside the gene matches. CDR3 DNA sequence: TGTGCCAGCTCACCCCCGACCGGACTAGTTTCCTACAATGAGCAGTTCTTC. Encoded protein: CASSPPTGLVSYNEQFF.

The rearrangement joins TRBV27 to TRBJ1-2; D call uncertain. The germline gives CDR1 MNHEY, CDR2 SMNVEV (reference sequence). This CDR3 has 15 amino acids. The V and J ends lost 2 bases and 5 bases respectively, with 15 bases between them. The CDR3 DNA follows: TGTGCCAGCAGTTTAAGCGGGGTTGGCCTTTATGGCTACACCTTC. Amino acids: CASSLSGVGLYGYTF.

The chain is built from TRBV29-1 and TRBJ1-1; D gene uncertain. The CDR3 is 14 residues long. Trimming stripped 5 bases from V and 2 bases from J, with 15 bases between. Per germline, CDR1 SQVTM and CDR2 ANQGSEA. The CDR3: CSVTVTGGNTEAFF. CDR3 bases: TGCAGCGTTACGGTGACCGGCGGAAACACTGAAGCTTTCTTT. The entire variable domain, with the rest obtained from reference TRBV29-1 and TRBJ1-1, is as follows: SAVISQKPSRDICQRGTSLTIQCQVDSQVTMMFWYRQQPGQSLTLIATANQGSEATYESGFVIDKFPISRPNLTFSTLTVSNMSPEDSSIYLCSVTVTGGNTEAFFGQGTRLTVV.

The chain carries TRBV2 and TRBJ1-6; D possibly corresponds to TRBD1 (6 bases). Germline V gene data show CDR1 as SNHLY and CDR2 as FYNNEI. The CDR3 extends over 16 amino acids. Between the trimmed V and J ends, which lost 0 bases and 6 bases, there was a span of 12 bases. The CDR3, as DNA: TGTGCCAGCAGTGAAGCGCTAGGGACACCTAATTCACCCCTCCACTTT. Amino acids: CASSEALGTPNSPLHF. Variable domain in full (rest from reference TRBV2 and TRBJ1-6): EPEVTQTPSHQVTQMGQEVILRCVPISNHLYFYWYRQILGQKVEFLVSFYNNEISEKSEIFDDQFSVERPDGSNFTLKIRSTKLEDSAMYFCASSEALGTPNSPLHFGNGTRLTVT.

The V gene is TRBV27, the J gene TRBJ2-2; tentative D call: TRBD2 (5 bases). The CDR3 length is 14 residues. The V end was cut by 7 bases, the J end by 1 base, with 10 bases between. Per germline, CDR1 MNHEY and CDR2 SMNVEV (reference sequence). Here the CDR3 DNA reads TGTGCCAGCATAGGGCGGGTGAACACCGGGGAGCTGTTTTTT. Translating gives CASIGRVNTGELFF.

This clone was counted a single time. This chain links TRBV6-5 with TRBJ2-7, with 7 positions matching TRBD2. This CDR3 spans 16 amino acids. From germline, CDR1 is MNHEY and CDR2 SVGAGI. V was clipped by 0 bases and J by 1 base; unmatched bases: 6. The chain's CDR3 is CASSYSSWGGSYEQYF. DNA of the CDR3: TGTGCCAGCAGTTACTCGAGCTGGGGGGGGTCCTACGAGCAGTACTTC.